This T cell receptor beta chain was captured in a study of regulatory T cells in long-lasting Graves disease (dated by TCRdb to the early 2020s). Looking at the study overall: In the newly diagnosed Graves' disease group, patients had been taking antithyroid drugs for less than 3 months. Patients with persistent Graves' disease were compared with patients with newly diagnosed Graves' disease using TCR sequencing and RNA sequencing of peripheral blood. The study took place in China and was registered as a clinical trial. A total of about 35 samples underwent TCR sequencing, from roughly 13 patients with persistent Graves' disease and some 20 patients with newly diagnosed Graves' disease.

In light of the paper, this sample's time point label describes: newly diagnosed GD, antithyroid drugs for less than 3 months. For both TCR sequencing and RNA sequencing, RNA was extracted from PBMCs using TRIzol. The diagnosis of Graves' disease was made according to American Thyroid Association guidelines. Patients were recruited from an endocrinology department in Xi'an, China. Each patient gave roughly 10 milliliters of peripheral blood, collected in an EDTA anticoagulant tube. Ficoll Paque Plus density gradient separation was used to isolate PBMCs, and no further T cell sorting was done. An Agilent 2100 Bioanalyzer and agarose gel were used to assess RNA quality, and a NanoDrop 2000 was used to measure RNA concentration. Beyond this particular receptor, the publication reports: Persistent Graves' disease patients showed lower TCR Shannon entropy and fewer highly expanded clones than newly diagnosed patients, suggesting clonal expansion. Persistent patients shared more public clonotypes among themselves (around 2,800) than newly diagnosed patients did (over 900). The study examined only peripheral blood because the primary lesion, thyroid tissue, could not be accessed. Only the TCR beta chain was sequenced and analyzed. The small sample size was acknowledged by the authors as a limitation that may reduce accuracy.

At least ten counts were recorded for this clonotype. Its antigen remains unidentified. Base-call qualities are not available, and no considerably larger clone is one nucleotide away. The library was generated by multiplex PCR. Data came from an Illumina HiSeq 4000. To build TCR beta libraries, CDR3 regions were amplified by Arm-PCR using iRepertoire HTBI primers. Gel purification was performed on PCR products prior to sequencing. As for the original processing: Gene usage analysis of CDR3 amino acid clonotypes used the 50 to 70 TRBV and some 15 TRBJ segments found across samples. Filtered high-quality paired reads were merged into contigs using COPE and FqMerger. BLAST was used to align contigs to IMGT TRBV, TRBD and TRBJ reference genes, with CDR3 defined following IMGT. Highly expanded clones were defined as clonotypes with a frequency above 0.1%. Shannon entropy was used to measure repertoire diversity, and the Gini coefficient was used to measure V-J evenness. Clonotypes shared by more than one individual were considered public. The raw public data were reprocessed by TCRdb itself: fastp quality trimming at Q25, MiXCR clonotype calling, in-frame beta chains only. Merged by CDR3 protein, the rows form single entries marked with the most common genes and DNA. The V and J calls follow TCRdb's processing rather than the paper's. Counted in this sample were about 220,000 distinct CDR3 sequences; around 16% of them appeared once. Of the sample, approximately 20% falls within the top ten clones.

The sequence was collected from a female donor with Graves disease. The sequencing here drew on peripheral blood mononuclear cells (PBMCs), taken at new diagnosis, from a patient treated with antithyroid drugs.

The bases are TGTGCCAGCAGCTTGGTGGCGGGAGAATGGTACGAGCAGTACTTC. The encoded protein is CASSLVAGEWYEQYF. This chain is built from TRBV5-6 and TRBJ2-7; a stretch of 7 junction bases matches TRBD2. Here V drops 0 bases and J drops 4 bases, and the junction holds 7 bases not matched to any gene. The germline V gene sets CDR1 to SGHDT and CDR2 to YYEEEE. From the cysteine through the phenylalanine, the CDR3 covers 15 amino acids. The entry retains the CDR3 DNA only, 45 bases that are in frame from base 1.